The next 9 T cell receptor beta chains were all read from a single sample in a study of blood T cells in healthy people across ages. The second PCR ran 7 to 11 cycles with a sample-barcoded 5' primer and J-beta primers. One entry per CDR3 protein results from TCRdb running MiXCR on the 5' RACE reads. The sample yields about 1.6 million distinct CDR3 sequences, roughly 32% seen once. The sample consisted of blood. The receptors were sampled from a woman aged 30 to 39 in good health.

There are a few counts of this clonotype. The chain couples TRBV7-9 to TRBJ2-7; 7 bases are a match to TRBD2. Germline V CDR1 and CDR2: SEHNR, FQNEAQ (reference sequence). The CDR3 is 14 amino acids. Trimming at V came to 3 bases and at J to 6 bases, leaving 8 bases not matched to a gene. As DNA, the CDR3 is TGTGCCAGCAGCTTCGCGGGAGACATCTGCGAGCAGTACTTC. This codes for CASSFAGDICEQYF. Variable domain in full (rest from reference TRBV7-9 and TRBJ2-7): DTGVSQNPRHKITKRGQNVTFRCDPISEHNRLYWYRQTLGQGPEFLTYFQNEAQLEKSRLLSDRFSAERPKGSFSTLEIQRTEQGDSAMYLCASSFAGDICEQYFGPGTRLTVT.

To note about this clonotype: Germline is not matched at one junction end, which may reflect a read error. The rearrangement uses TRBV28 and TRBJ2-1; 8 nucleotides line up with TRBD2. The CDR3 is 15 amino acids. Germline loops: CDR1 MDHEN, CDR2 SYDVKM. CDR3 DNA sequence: TGTGCCGGCAGCTGGGGACTAGAACCATACAATGAGCAGTTCTTC. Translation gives CAGSWGLEPYNEQFF. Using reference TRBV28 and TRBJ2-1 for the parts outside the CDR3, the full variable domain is DVKVTQSSRYLVKRTGEKVFLECVQDMDHENMFWYRQDPGLGLRLIYFSYDVKMKEKGDIPEGYSVSREKKERFSLILESASTNQTSMYLCAGSWGLEPYNEQFFGPGTRLTVL.

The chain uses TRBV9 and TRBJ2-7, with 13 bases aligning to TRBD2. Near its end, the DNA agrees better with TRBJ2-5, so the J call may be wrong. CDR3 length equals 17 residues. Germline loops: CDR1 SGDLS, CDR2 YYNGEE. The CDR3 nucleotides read TGTGCCAGCAGCACCGGACTAGCGGGGGTGAGGGGAGAGACCCAGTACTTC. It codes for CASSTGLAGVRGETQYF.

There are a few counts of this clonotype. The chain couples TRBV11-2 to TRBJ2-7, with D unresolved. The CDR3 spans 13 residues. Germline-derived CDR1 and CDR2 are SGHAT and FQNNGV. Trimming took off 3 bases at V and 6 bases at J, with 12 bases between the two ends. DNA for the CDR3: TGTGCCAGCAGCTTTTTGGGGAAGGGCGAGCAGTACTTC. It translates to CASSFLGKGEQYF. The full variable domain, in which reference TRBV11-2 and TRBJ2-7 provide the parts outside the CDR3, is EAGVAQSPRYKIIEKRQSVAFWCNPISGHATLYWYQQILGQGPKLLIQFQNNGVVDDSQLPKDRFSAERLKGVDSTLKIQPAKLEDSAVYLCASSFLGKGEQYFGPGTRLTVT.

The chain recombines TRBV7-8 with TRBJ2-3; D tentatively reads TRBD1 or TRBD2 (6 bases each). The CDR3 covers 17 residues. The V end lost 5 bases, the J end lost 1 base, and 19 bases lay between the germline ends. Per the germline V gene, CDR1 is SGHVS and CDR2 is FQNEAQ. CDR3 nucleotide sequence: TGTGCCAGCAGCCTAGACGGAGGGGGACTCGGCACAGATACGCAGTATTTT. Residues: CASSLDGGGLGTDTQYF. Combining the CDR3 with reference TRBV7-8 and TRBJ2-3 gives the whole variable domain GAGVSQSPRYKVAKRGQDVALRCDPISGHVSLFWYQQALGQGPEFLTYFQNEAQLDKSGLPSDRFFAERPEGSVSTLKIQRTQQEDSAVYLCASSLDGGGLGTDTQYFGPGTRLTVL.

CDR3 DNA: TGCAGTGCTAAACTAGCTGACAGCACAGATACGCAGTATTTT. Amino acids: CSAKLADSTDTQYF. The chain links TRBV20-1 to TRBJ2-3; D possibly corresponds to TRBD2 (6 bases). Deletions cut 4 bases from V and 0 bases from J, with 11 bases between. The length of the CDR3 is 14 residues. CDR1 and CDR2 (germline): DFQATT, SNEGSKA (reference sequence).

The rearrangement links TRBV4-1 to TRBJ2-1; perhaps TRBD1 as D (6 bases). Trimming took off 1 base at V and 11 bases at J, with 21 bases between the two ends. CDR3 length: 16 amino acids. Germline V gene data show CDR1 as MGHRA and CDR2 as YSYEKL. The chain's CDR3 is CASSQVASSQGIKQFF. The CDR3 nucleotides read TGCGCCAGCAGCCAAGTCGCCTCGAGTCAGGGGATCAAGCAGTTCTTC.

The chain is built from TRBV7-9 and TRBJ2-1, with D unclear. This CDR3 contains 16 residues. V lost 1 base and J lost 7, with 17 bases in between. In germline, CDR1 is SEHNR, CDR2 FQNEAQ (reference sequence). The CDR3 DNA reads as TGTGCCAGCAGCTTAGGGGATAGGGTCGACGGTAATGAGCAGTTCTTC. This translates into CASSLGDRVDGNEQFF.

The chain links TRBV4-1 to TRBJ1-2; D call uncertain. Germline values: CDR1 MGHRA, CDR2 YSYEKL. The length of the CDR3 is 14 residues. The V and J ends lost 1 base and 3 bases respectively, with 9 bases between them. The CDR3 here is CASSQVSSDYGYTF. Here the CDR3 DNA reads TGCGCCAGCAGCCAAGTAAGTTCGGACTATGGCTACACCTTC.